This is a list of T cell receptor beta chains from one sample in a study of naive and memory T cell subsets. TCRdb re-analysed the UMI-ligation and nested PCR reads in MiXCR, keeping a single row per CDR3 protein. Among over 75,000 distinct CDR3 sequences, 13% were seen once, and the ten largest hold about 0.9%. The sequenced sample was central memory CD4+ T cells from blood. The receptors were sampled from a human donor in good health. Each CDR3 is given without its conserved first and last residue. Each record gives: V gene, clone size, CDR3 protein. Size is stated for part of the rows, as once, few or many counts, or as a class when the clone is expanded.

v_gene: TRBV7-9
abundance: many
CDR3aa: ASSPKDRLSTEAF

v_gene: TRBV18
abundance: few
CDR3aa: ASSIQGARVNTEAF

v_gene: TRBV11-3
abundance: .
CDR3aa: ASSRGREYNEQF

v_gene: TRBV14
abundance: many
CDR3aa: ASSQDPRGPKGTQY

v_gene: TRBV5-5
abundance: few
CDR3aa: ASRDYRERTGNTIY

v_gene: TRBV3-1
abundance: few
CDR3aa: ASSHRQIQNTEAF

v_gene: TRBV29-1
abundance: .
CDR3aa: SASVAGRLSDTEAF

v_gene: TRBV7-9
abundance: many
CDR3aa: ASSPGLVSTDTQY

v_gene: TRBV20-1
abundance: many
CDR3aa: SARGTGTSSYNEQF

v_gene: TRBV10-3
abundance: few
CDR3aa: AINGRRGDTSEQY

v_gene: TRBV6-2/TRBV6-3
abundance: .
CDR3aa: ASNPGLAAPEQY

v_gene: TRBV10-3
abundance: many
CDR3aa: AISESGAGANVLT

v_gene: TRBV12-3/TRBV12-4
abundance: few
CDR3aa: ASRTDGASSGNTIY

v_gene: TRBV29-1
abundance: few
CDR3aa: SAQGWLEGYT

v_gene: TRBV6-6
abundance: .
CDR3aa: ASRPGDRENTEAF

v_gene: TRBV7-2
abundance: many
CDR3aa: ASSLVAGTDTQY

v_gene: TRBV12-3/TRBV12-4
abundance: many
CDR3aa: ASSFGIIGGEQF

v_gene: TRBV10-3
abundance: few
CDR3aa: AISGRENEQF

v_gene: TRBV6-2/TRBV6-3
abundance: .
CDR3aa: ASSQLEYNEQF

v_gene: TRBV29-1
abundance: .
CDR3aa: SVVGDSEDGYT

v_gene: TRBV2
abundance: .
CDR3aa: ASSEPRGRDNQPQH

v_gene: TRBV15
abundance: .
CDR3aa: ATSRVAGVQDTQY

v_gene: TRBV6-5
abundance: .
CDR3aa: ASSPGTESSYEQY

v_gene: TRBV27
abundance: many
CDR3aa: ASRSAGGRSSYEQY

v_gene: TRBV4-1
abundance: .
CDR3aa: ASSQSMGRGDTQETQY

v_gene: TRBV20-1
abundance: .
CDR3aa: SASQGIHEQY

v_gene: TRBV2
abundance: .
CDR3aa: ASDGGFAEQY

v_gene: TRBV20-1
abundance: .
CDR3aa: SARVRTVTSGSSGANVLT

v_gene: TRBV24-1
abundance: many
CDR3aa: ATSLGDSLKEKLF

v_gene: TRBV10-1
abundance: few
CDR3aa: ASSESGPHNEQF

v_gene: TRBV21-1
abundance: many
CDR3aa: ASSKLAGGPYEQY

v_gene: TRBV20-1
abundance: .
CDR3aa: SARGPRGVNTEAF

v_gene: TRBV5-3
abundance: few
CDR3aa: ARTLSNQPQH

v_gene: TRBV2
abundance: .
CDR3aa: ASSVRGTSAWSSYNEQF

v_gene: TRBV6-6
abundance: .
CDR3aa: ASSYASGSYNEQF

v_gene: TRBV30
abundance: .
CDR3aa: AWSVSTSNQPQH

v_gene: TRBV29-1
abundance: many
CDR3aa: SVCWQLQETQY

v_gene: TRBV7-2
abundance: many
CDR3aa: ASSLAPTSASTDTQY

v_gene: TRBV7-2
abundance: .
CDR3aa: ASSLGMGDTQY

v_gene: TRBV27
abundance: .
CDR3aa: ASSRRPSQITTNYGYT

v_gene: TRBV6-1
abundance: .
CDR3aa: ASSEALSGRGETQY

v_gene: TRBV19
abundance: .
CDR3aa: ASSLDLRTRTGELF

v_gene: TRBV12-3/TRBV12-4
abundance: .
CDR3aa: ASNQQGGEQY

v_gene: TRBV7-2
abundance: few
CDR3aa: ASSLVSQGGSYEQY

v_gene: TRBV6-5
abundance: many
CDR3aa: ASSYTPPYQSNEKLF

v_gene: TRBV5-1
abundance: many
CDR3aa: ASSLVGGNQPQH

v_gene: TRBV4-3
abundance: many
CDR3aa: ASSLTLISGANVLT

v_gene: TRBV7-3
abundance: many
CDR3aa: ASSRSGSFNNEQF

v_gene: TRBV19
abundance: .
CDR3aa: ASRKETGTSGRDEQF

v_gene: TRBV10-2
abundance: .
CDR3aa: ATLPRLAVNEQF

v_gene: TRBV12-3/TRBV12-4
abundance: medium-sized
CDR3aa: ASRAGTSGNEQF

v_gene: TRBV7-8
abundance: many
CDR3aa: ASSRKEASGRASSYNEQF

v_gene: TRBV12-3/TRBV12-4
abundance: .
CDR3aa: ASRTRAGGDTQY

v_gene: TRBV18
abundance: few
CDR3aa: ASSGTVTGELF